This TCR beta chain was captured by sequencing in a study of blood T cell repertoires in COVID-19. For the study at large: From the United States, Italy and Spain came samples of acute and convalescent COVID-19. PBMCs, B-cell-depleted T cells, or T cells were the source of the cDNA or gDNA that made up the material.

TCRdb keeps only in-frame clones here, not all; method: immunoSEQ multiplex PCR. In the table there are nearly 300,000 clones, roughly 84% of which are singletons. A Seattle source enrolled patients during active infection and followed them longitudinally. The TCR originated in a human donor with COVID-19, enrolled during active disease. The donor label of this sample is uncertain. Sequenced input: peripheral blood.

Here the CDR3 reads CASSTRGEANYGYTF. The CDR3 DNA reads TGTGCCAGCAGCACAAGAGGGGAGGCTAACTATGGCTACACCTTC. The chain joins TRBV27 to TRBJ1-2; D is perhaps TRBD1 (5 bases). Per germline, CDR1 MNHEY and CDR2 SMNVEV (reference sequence). Trimming took 6 bases from V and 0 from J, leaving 14 bases between them. This CDR3 comprises 15 residues.